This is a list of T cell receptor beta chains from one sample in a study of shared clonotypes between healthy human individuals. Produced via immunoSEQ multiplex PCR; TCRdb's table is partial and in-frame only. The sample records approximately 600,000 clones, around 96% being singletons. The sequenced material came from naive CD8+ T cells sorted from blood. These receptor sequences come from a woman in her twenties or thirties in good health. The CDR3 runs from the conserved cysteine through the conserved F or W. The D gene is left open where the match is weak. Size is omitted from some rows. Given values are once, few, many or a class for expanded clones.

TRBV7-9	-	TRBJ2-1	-	CASSPGSRPLNEQFF	TGTGCCAGCAGCCCGGGTAGTAGGCCCCTCAATGAGCAGTTCTTC
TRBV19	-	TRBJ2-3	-	CASGSRGWTDTQYF	TGTGCCAGTGGGAGCCGGGGCTGGACAGATACGCAGTATTTT
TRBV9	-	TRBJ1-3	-	CASSAWTAPPGGNTIYF	TGTGCCAGCAGCGCTTGGACGGCCCCCCCGGGCGGAAACACCATATATTTT
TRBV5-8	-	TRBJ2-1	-	CASSRRGSVNEQFF	TGTGCCAGCAGCCGCCGGGGGTCCGTCAATGAGCAGTTCTTC
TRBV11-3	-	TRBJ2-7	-	CASSLVRDFPYEQYF	TGTGCCAGCAGCTTAGTTCGGGACTTCCCCTACGAGCAGTACTTC
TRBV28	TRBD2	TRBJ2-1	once	CASSLLGGLAGVRYNEQFF	TGTGCCAGCAGTTTATTAGGGGGACTAGCGGGAGTAAGGTACAATGAGCAGTTCTTC
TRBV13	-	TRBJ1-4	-	CASSPSPGPQGEKLFF	TGTGCCAGCAGCCCAAGCCCGGGACCTCAAGGAGAAAAACTGTTTTTT
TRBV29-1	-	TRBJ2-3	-	CSVDALSSTDTQYF	TGCAGCGTTGACGCTCTCTCTAGCACAGATACGCAGTATTTT
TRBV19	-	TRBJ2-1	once	CASSIVGLSYNEQFF	TGTGCCAGTAGTATTGTTGGACTTTCCTACAATGAGCAGTTCTTC
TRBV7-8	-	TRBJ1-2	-	CASSLYEEGDYGYTF	TGTGCCAGCAGCTTATATGAAGAGGGCGACTATGGCTACACCTTC
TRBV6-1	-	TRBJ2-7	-	CASVAQGYEQYF	TGTGCCAGCGTGGCGCAGGGGTACGAGCAGTACTTC
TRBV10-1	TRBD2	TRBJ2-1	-	CASSEIGTSESYSYNEQFF	TGCGCCAGCAGTGAGATAGGGACTAGCGAGAGCTACTCCTACAATGAGCAGTTCTTC
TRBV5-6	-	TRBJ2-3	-	CASSFSGDTQYF	TGTGCCAGCAGCTTCTCTGGTGATACGCAGTATTTT
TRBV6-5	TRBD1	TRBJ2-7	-	CASSYTRTGAGEQYF	TGTGCCAGCAGTTACACAAGGACAGGGGCCGGGGAGCAGTACTTC
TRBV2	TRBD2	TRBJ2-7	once	CASSPSGLSSYEQYF	TGTGCCAGCAGTCCTAGCGGACTTAGCTCCTACGAGCAGTACTTC
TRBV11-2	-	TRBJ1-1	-	CASSLVQGYTEAFF	TGTGCCAGCAGCTTAGTGCAGGGGTACACTGAAGCTTTCTTT
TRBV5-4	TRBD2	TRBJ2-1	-	CASSLPSGRATSYNEQFF	TGTGCCAGCAGCTTGCCCAGCGGGAGGGCAACCTCCTACAATGAGCAGTTCTTC
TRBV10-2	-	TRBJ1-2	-	CASSESKAGMFNGYTF	TGCGCCAGCAGTGAGTCGAAGGCAGGGATGTTCAATGGCTACACCTTC
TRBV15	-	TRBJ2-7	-	CATSRLRLRDEQYF	TGTGCCACCAGCCGACTGAGACTGCGAGACGAGCAGTACTTC
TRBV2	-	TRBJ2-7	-	CASSEVSSYEQYF	TGTGCCAGCAGTGAGGTCAGCTCCTACGAGCAGTACTTC
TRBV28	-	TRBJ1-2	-	CASSFLGGKYGYTF	TGTGCCAGCAGTTTTTTGGGGGGGAAATATGGCTACACCTTC
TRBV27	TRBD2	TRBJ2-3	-	CASSLSTSGSTDTQYF	TGTGCCAGCAGTTTATCTACTAGCGGGAGCACAGATACGCAGTATTTT
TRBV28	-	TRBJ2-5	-	CASNQQGRETQYF	TGTGCCAGCAACCAACAGGGACGAGAGACCCAGTACTTC
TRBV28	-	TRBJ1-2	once	CASGVRGTTNYGYTF	TGTGCCAGCGGGGTTCGTGGGACTACTAACTATGGCTACACCTTC
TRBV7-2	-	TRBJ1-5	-	CASSRRTEIRTQHF	TGTGCCAGCAGCCGACGGACAGAGATCAGAACCCAGCATTTT
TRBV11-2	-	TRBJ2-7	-	CASSLAGPAGGDEQYF	TGTGCCAGCAGCTTAGCGGGCCCAGCGGGTGGCGACGAGCAGTACTTC
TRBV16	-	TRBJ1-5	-	CASRYMDGNQPQHF	TGTGCCAGCCGGTACATGGACGGCAATCAGCCCCAGCATTTT
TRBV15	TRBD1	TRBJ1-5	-	CATSGRGDQPQHF	TGTGCCACCAGCGGCAGGGGGGACCAGCCCCAGCATTTT
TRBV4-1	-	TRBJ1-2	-	CASSQGSTLGYTF	TGCGCCAGCAGCCAGGGGTCCACCCTCGGCTACACCTTC
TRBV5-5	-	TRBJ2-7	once	CASSGGPIPYEQYF	TGTGCCAGCAGCGGAGGACCGATACCCTACGAGCAGTACTTC
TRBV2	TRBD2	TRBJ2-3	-	CASRPPAGGPRWKYF	TGTGCCAGCAGGCCACCAGCGGGAGGGCCCCGATGGAAGTATTTT
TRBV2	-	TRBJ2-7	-	CASSDPFSEQYF	TGTGCCAGCAGTGATCCCTTCTCTGAGCAGTACTTC
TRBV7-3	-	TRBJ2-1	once	CASSIQLLDEQFF	TGTGCCAGCAGCATACAACTACTAGATGAGCAGTTCTTC
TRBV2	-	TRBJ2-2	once	CASSDRALPTGELFF	TGTGCCAGCAGTGATCGAGCACTCCCCACCGGGGAGCTGTTTTTT
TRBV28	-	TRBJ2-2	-	CASSSHGAGTGELFF	TGTGCCAGCAGTTCCCACGGGGCTGGGACCGGGGAGCTGTTTTTT
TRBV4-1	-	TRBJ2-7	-	CASSQEEILGTYEQYF	TGCGCCAGCAGCCAAGAGGAAATCCTGGGAACCTACGAGCAGTACTTC